This T cell receptor beta chain was recorded in a study of PD-1 blockade in classical Hodgkin lymphoma. Worth noting for this clone: Antigen unknown.

Profiling relied on immunoSEQ multiplex PCR, and the TCRdb table lists in-frame clones only, not all of them. Of some 20,000 clones in the sample, around 82% were seen once. Time point given: cycle 4 day 1 (C4D1), after about 6 weeks of nivolumab. Each patient relapsed following autologous stem cell transplantation, and prior brentuximab vedotin exposure differed. Broader study findings: The study reported lower baseline TCR diversity in newly diagnosed patients than in healthy donors. There was a significant rise in CD4+ TCR diversity by C4D1, with no such rise for CD8+. Prior to therapy, complete responders displayed diversity much like that of newly diagnosed patients.

This specimen was peripheral blood mononuclear cells (PBMCs), taken before the fourth cycle of nivolumab. This receptor was taken from a human donor with classical Hodgkin lymphoma.

CDR3 sequence reads: CASNPRVGQPQHF. CDR3 nucleotide sequence: TGTGCCAGCAACCCGAGGGTTGGGCAGCCCCAGCATTTT. The gene calls are TRBV28 and TRBJ1-5, with D unclear. Germline loops: CDR1 MDHEN, CDR2 SYDVKM. This CDR3 has 13 amino acids. Between the trimmed V and J ends, which lost 7 bases and 7 bases, there was a span of 14 bases.